This T cell receptor (beta chain) was identified during a study of T cell responses to AZD1222 COVID-19 vaccine. Study-wide findings and caveats: Repertoires were collected only later (after the peak T cell response had occurred).

A word on this clone: Its specificity is not known.

Method: immunoSEQ multiplex PCR; TCRdb's copy keeps in-frame clones and lacks some. The sample has some 110,000 clones, less than 90% seen once. The sequence was collected from an adult in good health. Specimen: peripheral blood, collected on day 0 of AZD1222 vaccination.

The CDR3 sequence: CASSGPPGTSGSYEQYF. CDR3 coding DNA: TGTGCCAGCAGTGGACCACCCGGGACTAGCGGCTCCTACGAGCAGTACTTC. The chain combines TRBV28 with TRBJ2-7; 11 bases map to TRBD2. V lost 5 bases to trimming and J lost 0 bases; unmatched junction nucleotides: 9. The CDR3 runs to 17 residues. Germline lookup yields CDR1 MDHEN and CDR2 SYDVKM.